One TCR beta chain is described in this entry. Its antigen specificity is not known. No much larger clone exists at a distance of one base, and base qualities are not known. The donors were roughly 40 Caucasian individuals from Russia, aged roughly 6 to 90 years, who were systemically healthy. Approximately 9.7 milliliters of peripheral blood were drawn from each donor into EDTA-treated Vacutainer tubes. Ficoll-Paque density-gradient centrifugation was used to isolate PBMCs, with at least 7 million obtained per sample. Total RNA, at least 6 micrograms per sample, was extracted from PBMCs with Trizol reagent. For every donor, an aliquot of PBMCs went through flow cytometry to measure the percentages of naive CD45RAhigh/CD27high T cells. Library generation was performed with 5' RACE. The sample was run on an Illumina HiSeq 2500. The second PCR ran for about 7 to 11 cycles and used a J-beta primer mix along with a sample-barcoded 5' primer. A template-switch 5' adaptor carrying 12 random nucleotides introduced a unique molecular identifier onto each TCR beta cDNA molecule. Each sample yielded at least 2.5 million CDR3-containing paired-end reads. First-strand cDNA was synthesized from all RNA with the Mint cDNA synthesis kit, primed by a TRBC-specific oligonucleotide. Following uracil-DNA glycosylase treatment, a first 18-cycle PCR with universal primers M1SS and BC2_uni_R was performed on all cDNA. The study's processing was this. For normalization, 1 million high-quality reads, each with a distinct molecular identifier, were randomly selected from each sample. Instead of being binned into consensus sequences, reads with shared molecular identifiers were discarded. MiTCR, with a Q25 quality threshold and the strictest error-elimination algorithm, was used for CDR3 identification, clonotype clustering and error correction. A nonparametric unseen species model with Euler transformation was used to estimate lower-bound total TCR beta diversity. TCRdb passed the public sequencing reads through fastp at Q25 and MiXCR, retaining productive beta sequences. All rows with the same CDR3 protein become a single entry with the most common DNA and genes. These V and J calls are TCRdb output, not the study's own analysis. A total of 1 million or so distinct CDR3 sequences appear in this sample, 20% to 25% of them only once. The ten largest account for about 0.69% of the sample.

These data come from a study of blood T cells in healthy people across ages (dated by TCRdb to 2014 to 2015). Notes on the research overall: Template switching captured roughly one uniquely barcoded TCR beta cDNA molecule per two T cells in model experiments. To track age-related changes in TCR beta repertoire diversity, the study relied on deep sequencing normalized with unique cDNA molecular identifiers. Four age groups were formed from the donors: young (average roughly 15 years), middle-aged (less than 40), aged (roughly 59) and long-lived (roughly 88). Two additional independent replicas of 1 million unique cDNA reads from the same blood draw were analyzed for two donors (one aged 18 to 30 and one aged 80 or older).

From the germline V gene, CDR1 is MDHEN and CDR2 is SYDVKM. There are 14 amino acids in the CDR3, from cysteine to phenylalanine inclusive. Of the read, only the CDR3 DNA is kept; its 42 bases are in frame from base 1. V and J lose 10 bases and 4 bases, and a span of 19 bases separates them. The investigation overall reported the following: Estimates of total diversity based on one million sequenced T cells were regarded as lower bounds and as underestimates. Because profiling used bulk unsorted PBMCs, naive and antigen-experienced compartments could not be compared conclusively. Donor CMV infection status was unknown, potentially confounding age-related changes in expanded clonotypes. As age increased, observed TCR beta diversity per million T cells dropped in a roughly linear way, and a significant reduction was already evident by age approximately 40. Compared with the aged group, the long-lived group had more naive CD4+ T cells, fewer expanded clones and increased TCR diversity, a pattern suggesting age selection. There was a strong correlation between observed TCR beta diversity and the percentage of naive T cells measured by flow cytometry.

The same data also contributed to another study, on T cells of mothers and their children. As that second study puts it: Donors were nine systemically healthy Caucasian individuals: three mothers and their six children. cDNA synthesis consumed the entire amount of extracted RNA, loaded at approximately 1.4 ug RNA in each 15 ul reaction. Sample barcodes and 2-4 random nucleotides were added via the M1S primer in the second PCR. More than 8.5 million TCR beta CDR3 reads were obtained from each mother, and several million reads were obtained from each child. TCR recombination output is similarly shaped by thymic selection in related and unrelated pairs, with a minor effect exerted by inherited differences. Normalized repertoire overlap was always found to be slightly, but never significantly, higher in related mother-child pairs than in unrelated mother-child pairs. With a sensitivity of 90 to 100 clones per million clonotypes, no persistent microchimeric T cell clones were detected. Deep NGS was used in the study to compare the TCR beta repertoires of mothers and children and to look for features that separate related mother-child pairs from unrelated individuals. The mean age was around 40 +/- 4 years for the mothers and around 11 +/- 4 years for the children. After adapter ligation with NEBNext reagents, the libraries were sequenced on Illumina HiSeq 2000 with 100+100 nt paired-end reads. Mother and child libraries were prepared a month apart and sequenced in separate runs to prevent cross-contamination. Between 500,000 and 2,000,000 distinct TCR beta clonotypes were identified per donor. Naive TCR beta clonotypes were estimated from low-frequency clonotypes matched to each donor's FACS-determined naive share, without sorting.

The V gene is TRBV28 and the J gene is TRBJ1-2; 6 matching bases give a weak D call of TRBD1. The clonotype was recovered from a girl aged 2 to 9 in good health. Sequencing was performed on blood. The CDR3 here reads CATKGGNLGYGYTF. The nucleotide sequence is given as TGTGCCACTAAAGGGGGGAACCTGGGCTATGGCTACACCTTC.